A single sample is the source of the 7 T cell receptor beta chains below, sequenced in a study of T cell repertoires in cytomegalovirus infection. In TCRdb, the reads were re-called with MiXCR into one record per CDR3 protein. The sample includes a few hundred thousand distinct CDR3 sequences, over 7.5% seen only once; the top ten take 3.5% to 4.5%. The specimen was PBMCs. The source is a human donor in good health (CMV status not recorded). Some clones in this sample may be carry-over from other donors' samples.

The chain carries TRBV28 and TRBJ1-6, with D perhaps matching TRBD1 (5 bases). The CDR3 is 13 residues long. V lost 5 bases, J lost 7 bases, and 9 bases lay in between. Germline CDR1 reads MDHEN; CDR2 reads SYDVKM. CDR3 amino acids: CASSRDGNSPLHF. The CDR3 nucleotides read TGTGCCAGCAGTCGGGACGGCAATTCACCCCTCCACTTT.

This chain links TRBV7-6 with TRBJ2-3; TRBD2 might be the D (5 bases). Trimming cost V 0 bases and J 0 bases, with 10 bases left between them. The CDR3 is 16 amino acids. Germline values: CDR1 SGHVS, CDR2 FNYEAQ. CDR3 DNA sequence: TGTGCCAGCAGCTTAGCGCGGGCAGAGAGCACAGATACGCAGTATTTT. It translates to CASSLARAESTDTQYF. Full variable domain (missing parts from reference TRBV7-6 and TRBJ2-3): GAGVSQSPRYKVTKRGQDVALRCDPISGHVSLYWYRQALGQGPEFLTYFNYEAQQDKSGLPNDRFSAERPEGSISTLTIQRTEQRDSAMYRCASSLARAESTDTQYFGPGTRLTVL.

The rearrangement joins TRBV24-1 to TRBJ2-1, with 9 bases aligning to TRBD2. V lost 6 bases, J lost 7 bases, and 6 bases stayed unmatched. The CDR3 spans 14 residues. Germline loops: CDR1 KGHDR, CDR2 SFDVKD. CDR3 coding DNA: TGTGCCACCAGTAGCGCTAGCGGGAAAAATGAGCAGTTCTTC. Translated, it gives CATSSASGKNEQFF.

This rearrangement joins TRBV12-3 or TRBV12-4 to TRBJ2-2; 8 nucleotides line up with TRBD1. The V gene end was trimmed by 6 bases and the J gene end by 7 bases; junction bases not matched to a gene: 10. The CDR3 runs 15 residues. The CDR3 DNA is TGTGCCAGCAGACCGGGACAGGTACTTCTCGGGGAGCTGTTTTTT. It codes for CASRPGQVLLGELFF.

This clonotype was detected only a few times. The chain joins TRBV10-3 to TRBJ2-7, with 7 bases aligning to TRBD2. Looked up from germline, CDR1 is ENHRY and CDR2 is SYGVKD. This CDR3 spans 15 amino acids. Trimming removed 0 bases from V and 0 bases from J; junction bases left unmatched: 2. The CDR3 nucleotides are TGTGCCATCAGTGAGTCGTGGGAGGGCTCCTACGAGCAGTACTTC. It codes for CAISESWEGSYEQYF.

This clonotype has a handful of counts. CDR3 nucleotides: TGTGCCAGTAAGAGGAGGGCGGACCCGAACACTGAAGCTTTCTTT. It specifies CASKRRADPNTEAFF. This chain links TRBV12-3 or TRBV12-4 with TRBJ1-1; no firm D call. Trimming stripped 9 bases from V and 1 base from J, with 18 bases between. The CDR3 is 15 amino acids.

This clonotype was seen at least ten times. The V and J genes are TRBV7-2 and TRBJ2-5; D might be TRBD2 (6 bases). Germline CDR1 reads SGHTA; CDR2 reads FQGNSA. The CDR3 covers 12 residues. Trimming took off 6 bases at V and 9 bases at J, with 14 bases between the two ends. The DNA for the CDR3 is TGTGCCAGCAGACCATCCACGGGGGCCCAGTACTTC. Translated, it gives CASRPSTGAQYF.